The clone carrying this T cell receptor (beta chain) is labeled as medium-sized. Its specificity is unknown. The sample originates from a study of PD-1 blockade in classical Hodgkin lymphoma. Following autologous stem cell transplantation, relapse occurred in every patient, and exposure to brentuximab vedotin varied. The CDR3 has 11 amino acids. V shed 0 bases and J shed 8 bases, with 6 bases lying between them. Germline CDR1 GTSNPN, CDR2 SVGIG (reference sequence). Measured with immunoSEQ multiplex PCR; TCRdb has only the in-frame clones, and not every one. The table lists around 31,000 clones, 60% to 80% of them singletons. Study results and caveats: Only CD4+ TCR diversity, not CD8+, had risen significantly by C4D1. The baseline diversity of complete responders showed similarity to that of newly diagnosed patients.

This TCR derives from a human donor with classical Hodgkin lymphoma. The chain couples TRBV30 to TRBJ2-3, with no clear D. Material: peripheral blood mononuclear cells (PBMCs), obtained before the second cycle of nivolumab. For the CDR3, the DNA is TGTGCCTGGAGTGTACGTGGTACGCAGTATTTT. Translated, it gives CAWSVRGTQYF.